The T cell receptor beta chain described here comes from a study of CD4 T cell repertoires in COVID-19. General study points: In SARS-CoV and/or HKU1 spike cultures, between roughly 7 and 25% of SARS-CoV-2 clonotypes reappeared. Two or all three memory subsets shared several highly expanded SARS-CoV-2-reactive clonotypes.

Samples came from patients recovered from mild-to-severe COVID-19. Using immunoSEQ multiplex PCR, the repertoire was profiled, and TCRdb retains in-frame clones only, with some absent. Among tens of thousands of clones listed, 80% to 90% were seen once. About this clone itself: The antigen is not known.

In germline, CDR1 is SGHVS, CDR2 FQNEAQ. The CDR3 runs to 13 residues. Trimming cost V 4 bases and J 7 bases, with 11 bases left between them. The receptor's source is a human donor who had COVID-19. Sequences were derived from CD4+ T cells from peripheral blood, sampled after recovery from COVID-19. The J gene is TRBJ1-5, the V gene TRBV7-8, with D possibly matching TRBD1 (5 bases). The CDR3 bases are TGTGCCAGCAGCTCTCAGGGAGCGCAGCCCCAGCATTTT. It specifies CASSSQGAQPQHF.